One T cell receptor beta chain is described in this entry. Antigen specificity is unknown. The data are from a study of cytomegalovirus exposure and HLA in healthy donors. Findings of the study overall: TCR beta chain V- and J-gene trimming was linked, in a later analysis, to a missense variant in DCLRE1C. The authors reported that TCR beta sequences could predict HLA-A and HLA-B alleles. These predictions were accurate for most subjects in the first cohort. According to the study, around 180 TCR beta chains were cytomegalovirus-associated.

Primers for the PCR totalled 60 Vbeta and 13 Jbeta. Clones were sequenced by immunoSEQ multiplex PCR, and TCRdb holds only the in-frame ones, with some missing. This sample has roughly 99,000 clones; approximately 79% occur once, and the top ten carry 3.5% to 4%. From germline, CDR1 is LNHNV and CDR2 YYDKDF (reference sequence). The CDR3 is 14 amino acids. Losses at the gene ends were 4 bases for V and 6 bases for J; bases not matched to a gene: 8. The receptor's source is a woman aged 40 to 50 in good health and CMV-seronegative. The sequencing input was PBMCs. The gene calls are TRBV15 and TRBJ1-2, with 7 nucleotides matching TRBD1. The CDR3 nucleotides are TGTGCCACCAGCACCCGACAGGGAGGCCATGGCTACACCTTC. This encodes CATSTRQGGHGYTF.